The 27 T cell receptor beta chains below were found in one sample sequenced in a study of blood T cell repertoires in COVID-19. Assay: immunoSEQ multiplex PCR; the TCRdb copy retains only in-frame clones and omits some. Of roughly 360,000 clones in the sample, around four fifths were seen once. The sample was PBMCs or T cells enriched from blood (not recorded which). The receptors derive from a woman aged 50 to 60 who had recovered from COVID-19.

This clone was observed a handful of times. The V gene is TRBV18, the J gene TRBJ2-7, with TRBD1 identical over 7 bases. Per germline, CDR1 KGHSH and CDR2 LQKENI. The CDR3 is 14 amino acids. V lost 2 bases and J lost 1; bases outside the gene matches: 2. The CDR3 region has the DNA TGTGCCAGCTCACCAGCAGGGGGTTCCTACGAGCAGTACTTC. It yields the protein CASSPAGGSYEQYF. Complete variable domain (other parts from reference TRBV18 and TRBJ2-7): NAGVMQNPRHLVRRRGQEARLRCSPMKGHSHVYWYRQLPEEGLKFMVYLQKENIIDESGMPKERFSAEFPKEGPSILRIQQVVRGDSAAYFCASSPAGGSYEQYFGPGTRLTVT.

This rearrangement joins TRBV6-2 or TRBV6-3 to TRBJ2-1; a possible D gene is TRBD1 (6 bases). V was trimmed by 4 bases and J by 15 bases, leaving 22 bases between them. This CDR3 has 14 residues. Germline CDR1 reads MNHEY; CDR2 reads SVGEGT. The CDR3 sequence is CASSLQGSGSPWFF. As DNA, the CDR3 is TGTGCCAGCAGTTTACAGGGTTCGGGTAGTCCGTGGTTCTTC.

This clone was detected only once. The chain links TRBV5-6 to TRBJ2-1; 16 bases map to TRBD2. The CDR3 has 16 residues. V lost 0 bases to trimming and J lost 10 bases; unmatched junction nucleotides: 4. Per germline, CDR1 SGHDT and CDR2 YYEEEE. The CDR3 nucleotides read TGTGCCAGCAGCTTGGGGGGACTAGCGGGAGGGAACGAGCAGTTCTTC. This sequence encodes CASSLGGLAGGNEQFF.

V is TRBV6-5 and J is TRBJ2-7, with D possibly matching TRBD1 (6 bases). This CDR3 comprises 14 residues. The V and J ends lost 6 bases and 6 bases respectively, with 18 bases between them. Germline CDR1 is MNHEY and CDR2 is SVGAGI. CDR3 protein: CASSAFTGSGEQYF. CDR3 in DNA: TGTGCCAGCAGCGCCTTCACAGGGTCTGGCGAGCAGTACTTC.

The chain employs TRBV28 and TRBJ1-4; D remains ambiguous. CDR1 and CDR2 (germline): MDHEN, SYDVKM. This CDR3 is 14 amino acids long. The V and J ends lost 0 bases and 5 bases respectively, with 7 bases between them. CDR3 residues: CASSLWGSNEKLFF. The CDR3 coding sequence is TGTGCCAGCAGTTTATGGGGGAGCAATGAAAAACTGTTTTTT.

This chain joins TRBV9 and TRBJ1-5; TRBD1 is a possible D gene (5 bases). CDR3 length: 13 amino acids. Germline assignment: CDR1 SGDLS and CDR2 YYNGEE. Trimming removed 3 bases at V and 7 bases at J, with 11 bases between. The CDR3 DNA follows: TGTGCCAGCAGCGAAAGGGGTATACAGCCCCAGCATTTT. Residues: CASSERGIQPQHF.

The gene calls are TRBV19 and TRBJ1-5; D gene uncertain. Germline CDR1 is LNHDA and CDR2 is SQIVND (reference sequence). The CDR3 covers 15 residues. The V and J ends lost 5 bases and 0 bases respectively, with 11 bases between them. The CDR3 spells CASSRGFDSNQPQHF. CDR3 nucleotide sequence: TGTGCCAGTAGTCGAGGGTTTGATAGCAATCAGCCCCAGCATTTT.

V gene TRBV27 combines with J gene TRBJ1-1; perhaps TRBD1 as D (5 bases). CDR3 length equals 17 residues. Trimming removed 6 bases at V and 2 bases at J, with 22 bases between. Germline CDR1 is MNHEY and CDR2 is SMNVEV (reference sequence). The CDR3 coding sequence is TGTGCCAGCAGCACAAAGGAGGGGCGTTGGGGCAACACTGAAGCTTTCTTT. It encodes CASSTKEGRWGNTEAFF.

The CDR3 here is CASSQRQGEMDTQYF. For the CDR3, the DNA is TGTGCCAGCAGCCAAAGACAGGGGGAAATGGATACGCAGTATTTT. The rearrangement uses TRBV3-1 (or the pseudogene TRBV3-2) and TRBJ2-3; 9 bases are a match to TRBD1. Germline CDR1 reads LGHDT; CDR2 reads YNNKEL (reference sequence). The CDR3 is made up of 15 amino acids. Trimming removed 2 bases from V and 6 bases from J; junction bases left unmatched: 6.

The CDR3: CAGQGYDEQYF. In DNA form, the CDR3 reads TGTGCTGGACAGGGTTATGACGAGCAGTACTTC. The rearrangement uses TRBV2 and TRBJ2-7, with 8 bases that match TRBD1. Germline CDR1 and CDR2: SNHLY and FYNNEI. The CDR3 has 11 amino acids.

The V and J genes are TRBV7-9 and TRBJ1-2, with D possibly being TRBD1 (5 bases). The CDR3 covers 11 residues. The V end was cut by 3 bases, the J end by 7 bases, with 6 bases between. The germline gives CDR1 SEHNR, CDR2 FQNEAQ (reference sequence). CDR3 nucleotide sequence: TGTGCCAGCAGCTTCGGGGGTGGCTACACCTTC. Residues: CASSFGGGYTF.

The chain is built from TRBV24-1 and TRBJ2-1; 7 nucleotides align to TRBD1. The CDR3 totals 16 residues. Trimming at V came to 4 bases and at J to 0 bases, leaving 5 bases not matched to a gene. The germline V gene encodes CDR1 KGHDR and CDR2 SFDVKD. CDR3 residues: CATSDRTGVSYNEQFF. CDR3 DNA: TGTGCCACCAGTGACCGAACAGGGGTCTCCTACAATGAGCAGTTCTTC.

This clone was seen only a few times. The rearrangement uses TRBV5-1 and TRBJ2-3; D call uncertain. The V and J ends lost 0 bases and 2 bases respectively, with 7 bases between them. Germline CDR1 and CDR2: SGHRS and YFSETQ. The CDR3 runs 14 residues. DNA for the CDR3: TGCGCCAGCAGCTTGGGGGCAAACACAGATACGCAGTATTTT. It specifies CASSLGANTDTQYF.

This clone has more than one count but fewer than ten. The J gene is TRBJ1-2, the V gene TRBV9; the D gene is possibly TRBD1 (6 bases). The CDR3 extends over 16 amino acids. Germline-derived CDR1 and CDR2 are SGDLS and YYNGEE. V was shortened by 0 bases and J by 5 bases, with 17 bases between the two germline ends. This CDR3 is CASSVGSPQGGYGYTF. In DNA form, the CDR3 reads TGTGCCAGCAGCGTAGGGTCCCCACAGGGTGGATATGGCTACACCTTC.

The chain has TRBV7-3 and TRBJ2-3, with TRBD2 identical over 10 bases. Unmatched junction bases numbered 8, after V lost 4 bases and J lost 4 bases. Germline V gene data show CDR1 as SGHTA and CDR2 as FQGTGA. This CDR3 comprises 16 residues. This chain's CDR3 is CASSYTSGAGADTQYF. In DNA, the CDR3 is TGTGCCAGCAGCTATACTAGCGGGGCTGGTGCAGATACGCAGTATTTT.

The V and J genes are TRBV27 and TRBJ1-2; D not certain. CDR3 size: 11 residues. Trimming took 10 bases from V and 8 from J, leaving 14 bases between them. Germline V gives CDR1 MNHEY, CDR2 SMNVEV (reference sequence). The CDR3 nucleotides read TGTGCCACACGGTATATTTCCGGCTACACCTTC. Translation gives CATRYISGYTF.

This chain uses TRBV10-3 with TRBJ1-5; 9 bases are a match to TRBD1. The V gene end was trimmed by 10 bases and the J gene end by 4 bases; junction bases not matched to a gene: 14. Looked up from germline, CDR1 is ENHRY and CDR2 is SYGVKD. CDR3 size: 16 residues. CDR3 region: CATGRGGQGSNQPQHF. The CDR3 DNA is TGTGCCACCGGGCGGGGCGGACAGGGGTCAAATCAGCCCCAGCATTTT.

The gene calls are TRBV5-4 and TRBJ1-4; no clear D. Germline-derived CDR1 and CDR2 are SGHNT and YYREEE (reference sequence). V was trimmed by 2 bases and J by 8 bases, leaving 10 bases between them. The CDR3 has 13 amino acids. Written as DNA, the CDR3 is TGTGCCAGCAGCTTACGGGGTGTGGAAAAACTGTTTTTT. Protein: CASSLRGVEKLFF.

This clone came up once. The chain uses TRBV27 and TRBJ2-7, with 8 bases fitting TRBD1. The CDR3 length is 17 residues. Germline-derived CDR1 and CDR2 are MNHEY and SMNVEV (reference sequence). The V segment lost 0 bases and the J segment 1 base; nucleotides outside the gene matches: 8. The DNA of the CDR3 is TGTGCCAGCAGTTTATCCCACGGACAGGGAGGATCCTACGAGCAGTACTTC. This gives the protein CASSLSHGQGGSYEQYF.

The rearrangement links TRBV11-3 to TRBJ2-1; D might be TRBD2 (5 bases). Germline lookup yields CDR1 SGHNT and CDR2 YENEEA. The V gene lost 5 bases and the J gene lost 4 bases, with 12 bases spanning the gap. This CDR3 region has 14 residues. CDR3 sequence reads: CASSPARGYNEQFF. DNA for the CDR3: TGTGCCAGCAGCCCCGCACGAGGGTACAATGAGCAGTTCTTC.

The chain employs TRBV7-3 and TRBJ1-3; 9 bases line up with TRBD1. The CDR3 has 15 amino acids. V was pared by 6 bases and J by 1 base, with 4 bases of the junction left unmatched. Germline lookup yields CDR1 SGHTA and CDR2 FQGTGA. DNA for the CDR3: TGTGCCAGCAGTCAGGACAGGGGATCTGGAAACACCATATATTTT. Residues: CASSQDRGSGNTIYF.

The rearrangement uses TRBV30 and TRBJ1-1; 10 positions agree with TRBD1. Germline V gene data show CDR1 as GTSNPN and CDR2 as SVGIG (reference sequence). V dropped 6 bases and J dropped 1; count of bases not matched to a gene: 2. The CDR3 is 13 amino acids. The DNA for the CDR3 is TGTGCCTGCCGGACAGGGGGGAACACTGAAGCTTTCTTT. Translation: CACRTGGNTEAFF.

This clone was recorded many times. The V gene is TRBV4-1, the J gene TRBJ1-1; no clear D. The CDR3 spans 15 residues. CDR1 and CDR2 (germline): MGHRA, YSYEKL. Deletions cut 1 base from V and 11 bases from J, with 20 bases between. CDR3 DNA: TGCGCCAGCAGCCAAGGGCGTTCGGCGAGCAGCGGCGCTTTCTTT. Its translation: CASSQGRSASSGAFF.

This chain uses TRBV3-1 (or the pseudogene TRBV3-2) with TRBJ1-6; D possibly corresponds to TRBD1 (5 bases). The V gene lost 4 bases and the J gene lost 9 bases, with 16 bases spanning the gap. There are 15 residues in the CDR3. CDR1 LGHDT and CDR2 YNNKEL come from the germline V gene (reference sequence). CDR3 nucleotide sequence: TGTGCCAGCAGCCCCCGCGGAGACAGATTTTCACCCCTCCACTTT. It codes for CASSPRGDRFSPLHF.

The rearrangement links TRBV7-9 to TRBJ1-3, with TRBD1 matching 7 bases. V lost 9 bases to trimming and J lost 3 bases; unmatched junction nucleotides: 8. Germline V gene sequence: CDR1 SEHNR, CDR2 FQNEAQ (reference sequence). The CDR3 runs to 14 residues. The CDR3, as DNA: TGTGCCAGTGGCACAGGGGCTAATGGAAACACCATATATTTT. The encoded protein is CASGTGANGNTIYF.

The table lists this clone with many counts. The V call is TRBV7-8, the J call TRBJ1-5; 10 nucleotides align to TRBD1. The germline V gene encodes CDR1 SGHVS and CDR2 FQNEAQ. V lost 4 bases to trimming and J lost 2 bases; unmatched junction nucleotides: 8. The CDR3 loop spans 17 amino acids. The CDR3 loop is CASSYQTGTGGNQPQHF. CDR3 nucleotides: TGTGCCAGCAGCTACCAGACAGGGACAGGGGGCAATCAGCCCCAGCATTTT.

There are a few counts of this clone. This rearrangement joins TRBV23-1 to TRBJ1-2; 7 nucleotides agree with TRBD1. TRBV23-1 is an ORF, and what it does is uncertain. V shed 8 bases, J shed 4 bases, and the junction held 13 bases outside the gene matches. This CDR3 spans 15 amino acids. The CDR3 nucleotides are TGCGCCAGCCTTAAAAACAGGGGCACGTCCTATGGCTACACCTTC. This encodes CASLKNRGTSYGYTF.